The TCR beta chain described here comes from a study of OX40 agonist ivuxolimab in advanced cancers. Method: immunoSEQ multiplex PCR; TCRdb's copy keeps in-frame clones and lacks some. The table lists about 53,000 clones, approximately 84% of them singletons. This specimen was CD4+ or CD8+ T cells sorted from blood, taken in a trial of the OX40 agonist ivuxolimab. The receptor's source is an adult with an advanced solid tumor such as melanoma, head and neck, liver or kidney cancer.

The CDR3 is CAWSPGTLNSYEQYF. DNA of the CDR3: TGTGCCTGGAGTCCCGGGACCCTTAACTCCTACGAGCAGTACTTC. The rearrangement links TRBV30 to TRBJ2-7; D may match TRBD1 or TRBD2 (5 bases each). V lost 2 bases, J lost 0 bases, and 14 bases lay in between. The V gene's germline CDR1 is GTSNPN and CDR2 SVGIG (reference sequence). The CDR3 extends over 15 amino acids.